Presented here are 8 T cell receptor beta chains from one specimen sequenced in a study of radiotherapy plus CTLA-4 blockade in lung cancer. Sequenced by immunoSEQ multiplex PCR; TCRdb stores in-frame clones only, minus some. The sample holds 45,000 or so clones; around nine tenths are singletons and the top ten take 7.8%. Material: peripheral blood, obtained from a patient treated with radiotherapy plus ipilimumab. The receptor set was obtained from a human donor with non-small cell lung cancer whose response to radiotherapy plus ipilimumab could not be evaluated.

The chain uses TRBV27 and TRBJ2-2, with 7 bases identical to TRBD1. After removal of 6 bases from V and 5 bases from J, the junction contained 6 bases not matched to a gene. The CDR3 contains 14 residues. Germline lookup yields CDR1 MNHEY and CDR2 SMNVEV (reference sequence). CDR3 in DNA: TGTGCCAGCAGATGGGGACAGTCGACCGGGGAGCTGTTTTTT. Amino acids: CASRWGQSTGELFF.

The chain carries TRBV4-3 and TRBJ2-2; 10 bases agree with TRBD2. This CDR3 is built from 19 residues. V shed 4 bases and J 2 bases; nucleotides not matched to a gene: 13. Germline V lookup: CDR1 LGHNA, CDR2 YSLEER. The CDR3 is CASSLRRVGTSVNTGELFF. As DNA, the CDR3 is TGCGCCAGCAGCCTCAGGAGGGTCGGGACTAGCGTTAACACCGGGGAGCTGTTTTTT.

V usage is TRBV6-5 and J usage is TRBJ2-1, with 14 bases that match TRBD2. Trimming removed 6 bases from V and 10 bases from J; junction bases left unmatched: 8. CDR1 MNHEY and CDR2 SVGAGI come from the germline V gene. CDR3 length: 15 amino acids. CDR3 in DNA: TGTGCCAGCAGCCAGACTAGCGGGAGGGCAAGAGAGCAGTTCTTC. Amino acids: CASSQTSGRAREQFF.

V gene TRBV30 combines with J gene TRBJ2-3; 11 bases agree with TRBD2. The CDR3 spans 15 residues. Trimming cost V 3 bases and J 2 bases; bases outside gene matches: 4. Germline values: CDR1 GTSNPN, CDR2 SVGIG (reference sequence). The CDR3 DNA reads TGTGCCTGGAGCGGACTAGCGGGCTACACAGATACGCAGTATTTT. Amino acid sequence: CAWSGLAGYTDTQYF.

The V gene is TRBV27, the J gene TRBJ2-2; D possibly corresponds to TRBD1 (6 bases). Germline V gene lookup returns CDR1 MNHEY and CDR2 SMNVEV (reference sequence). CDR3 length: 14 amino acids. The ends were cut back, 7 bases at V and 7 bases at J, with 16 bases in the middle. CDR3 sequence reads: CASKGQAAIGELFF. For the CDR3, the DNA is TGTGCCAGCAAGGGACAAGCCGCCATCGGGGAGCTGTTTTTT.

The chain is built from TRBV11-2 and TRBJ2-1; 13 nucleotides match TRBD2. The CDR3 is made up of 16 amino acids. Germline V CDR1 and CDR2: SGHAT, FQNNGV. The ends lost 4 bases at V and 7 bases at J; junction bases unmatched: 7. In nucleotides, the CDR3 is TGTGCCAGCAGCTCGGGACTAGCGGGGCCCAAGAATGAGCAGTTCTTC. Translated: CASSSGLAGPKNEQFF.

This clone was counted a single time. The chain employs TRBV4-3 and TRBJ2-7; D possibly corresponds to TRBD1 (5 bases). Germline V gives CDR1 LGHNA, CDR2 YSLEER. The CDR3 runs 15 residues. Trimming took 4 bases from V and 0 from J, leaving 13 bases between them. CDR3 nucleotides: TGCGCCAGCAGCCTCTCCCAGGGAAGCTCCTACGAGCAGTACTTC. Protein product: CASSLSQGSSYEQYF.

The sample holds a few counts of this clone. The chain carries TRBV7-9 and TRBJ1-1; 8 bases map to TRBD1. This CDR3 contains 16 residues. The junction had 7 bases not matched to a gene; V was cut back by 4 bases and J by 0 bases. Germline values: CDR1 SEHNR, CDR2 FQNEAQ (reference sequence). The CDR3 bases are TGTGCCAGCAGCTCCCCTTCGGACAGGGTGAACACTGAAGCTTTCTTT. Encoded protein: CASSSPSDRVNTEAFF.